These T cell receptor beta chains were read from a single sample in a study of blood T cells in healthy people across ages. TCRdb used MiXCR to reprocess the 5' RACE reads, holding one entry per CDR3 protein. The data show around 870,000 distinct CDR3 sequences, 25% to 30% seen once. Sequencing input: blood. Source of these receptors: an elderly woman in good health. Both conserved end residues are part of each CDR3. A D gene is named only where the DNA matches it firmly. The listing skips clone size in some rows; elsewhere it reads once, few, many or a size class.

-,-,TRBV5-1,TRBJ2-2,CASSPTGSRVGTGELFF,TGCGCCAGCAGCCCGACAGGTTCCCGCGTTGGAACCGGGGAGCTGTTTTTT
many,TRBD1,TRBV6-5,TRBJ2-7,CASQAGQGRGEQYF,TGTGCCAGTCAGGCGGGACAGGGAAGGGGCGAGCAGTACTTC
many,-,TRBV7-2,TRBJ1-5,CAAGRVGDNQPQHF,TGTGCCGCCGGGAGGGTTGGTGACAATCAGCCCCAGCATTTT
once,-,TRBV7-2,TRBJ1-2,CASSFGTRGYTF,TGTGCCAGCAGCTTCGGGACAAGGGGCTACACCTTC
-,-,TRBV6-2/TRBV6-3,TRBJ2-2,CASSSGGPDTGELFF,TGTGCCAGCAGTTCAGGGGGGCCGGACACCGGGGAGCTGTTTTTT
many,TRBD1,TRBV15,TRBJ2-1,CATSREWTGSSYNEQFF,TGTGCCACCAGCAGAGAGTGGACAGGTAGCTCCTACAATGAGCAGTTCTTC
many,-,TRBV12-3/TRBV12-4,TRBJ2-1,CASSLGWGQIREQFF,TGTGCCAGCAGTTTAGGGTGGGGCCAGATCCGTGAGCAGTTCTTC
-,-,TRBV18,TRBJ1-3,CASSPLTASGNTIYF,TGTGCCAGCTCACCTCTGACAGCATCTGGAAACACCATATATTTT
-,-,TRBV6-1,TRBJ2-5,CASGRVGGRETQYF,TGTGCCAGCGGGAGGGTTGGGGGCAGGGAGACCCAGTACTTC
few,-,TRBV27,TRBJ1-2,CASSPMDSLGPYYGYTF,TGTGCCAGCAGCCCAATGGACAGTTTGGGACCCTACTATGGCTACACCTTC
-,-,TRBV4-2,TRBJ1-1,CASSQGTQTMNTEAFF,TGTGCCAGCAGCCAAGGTACGCAAACCATGAACACTGAAGCTTTCTTT
-,TRBD1,TRBV6-1,TRBJ2-7,CASRFTGVPLKNYEQYF,TGTGCCAGCAGGTTTACAGGGGTCCCACTGAAAAATTACGAGCAGTACTTC
-,-,TRBV12-5,TRBJ2-1,CASGRDTLNEQFF,TGTGCTAGTGGTCGGGACACGCTCAATGAGCAGTTCTTC
many,TRBD2,TRBV4-1,TRBJ2-5,CASSHPRGLVEETQYF,TGCGCCAGCAGCCACCCCCGGGGACTAGTGGAAGAGACCCAGTACTTC
-,TRBD1,TRBV3-1,TRBJ2-3,CASSHGTGGDTQYF,TGTGCCAGCAGCCATGGGACAGGCGGAGATACGCAGTATTTT
many,TRBD1,TRBV24-1,TRBJ2-5,CATSDWDRLKETQYF,TGTGCCACCAGTGATTGGGACAGACTTAAAGAGACCCAGTACTTC
-,-,TRBV6-5,TRBJ1-4,CASSYSGNSEKLFF,TGTGCCAGCAGTTACTCCGGGAATAGTGAAAAACTGTTTTTT
many,TRBD2,TRBV20-1,TRBJ2-7,CSASLAGESYEQYF,TGCAGTGCTAGTTTAGCGGGGGAGTCCTACGAGCAGTACTTC
many,TRBD2,TRBV27,TRBJ2-5,CASRGYASGTQYF,TGTGCCAGCAGGGGATATGCTAGCGGGACCCAGTACTTC
many,-,TRBV7-9,TRBJ2-5,CASSSTREPRGTQYF,TGTGCCAGCAGCTCAACTAGGGAGCCAAGAGGGACCCAGTACTTC
-,-,TRBV9,TRBJ1-5,CASSLGPRPLSGQPQHF,TGTGCCAGCAGCCTGGGCCCAAGGCCTCTAAGCGGACAGCCCCAGCATTTT
-,TRBD1,TRBV5-1,TRBJ2-2,CASSVGQGALTGELFF,TGCGCCAGCAGCGTGGGACAGGGCGCTCTTACCGGGGAGCTGTTTTTT
few,-,TRBV20-1,TRBJ1-1,CSASLDTEAFF,TGCAGTGCTAGCCTTGACACTGAAGCTTTCTTT
many,TRBD1,TRBV7-2,TRBJ2-6,CASSPEGGQGFSGANVLTF,TGTGCCAGCAGCCCGGAGGGGGGACAGGGCTTCTCTGGGGCCAACGTCCTGACTTTC
many,-,TRBV11-2,TRBJ1-2,CASSLVPQSRTFVYGYTF,TGTGCCAGCAGCTTAGTTCCTCAGTCAAGGACCTTCGTTTATGGCTACACCTTC
many,-,TRBV20-1,TRBJ2-3,CSEGGTDTQYF,TGCAGTGAGGGCGGCACAGATACGCAGTATTTT
-,TRBD2,TRBV13,TRBJ2-3,CASSSPGAGALDTQYF,TGTGCCAGCAGCTCCCCAGGAGCGGGAGCTTTGGATACGCAGTATTTT
-,TRBD2,TRBV20-1,TRBJ2-1,CSARSLAGVNEQFF,TGCAGTGCTAGGTCCCTAGCGGGGGTCAATGAGCAGTTCTTC
-,TRBD1,TRBV12-3/TRBV12-4,TRBJ1-2,CASSNGGTVNRYTF,TGTGCCAGCAGTAACGGGGGGACAGTCAATCGCTACACCTTC
many,TRBD1,TRBV6-1,TRBJ2-7,CASSPRQGPYEQYF,TGCGCCAGCAGCCCCCGACAGGGGCCCTACGAGCAGTACTTC
few,-,TRBV27,TRBJ2-5,CASSFRGHNEQYF,TGTGCCAGCAGTTTTAGGGGACACAATGAGCAGTACTTC
many,-,TRBV6-5,TRBJ2-3,CASSRGSPGTDTQYF,TGTGCCAGCAGCCGTGGAAGCCCAGGGACAGATACGCAGTATTTT
many,TRBD2,TRBV20-1,TRBJ2-3,CSARDHSGVGDTQYF,TGCAGTGCTAGAGATCATAGCGGGGTGGGAGATACGCAGTATTTT
many,-,TRBV7-2,TRBJ2-3,CASSHPSNTQYF,TGTGCCAGCAGCCACCCTTCGAATACGCAGTATTTT
many,-,TRBV11-2,TRBJ2-7,CASSLSSKGLRVSYEQYF,TGTGCCAGCAGCTTAAGTAGCAAGGGACTCAGAGTTTCCTACGAGCAGTACTTC
-,TRBD1,TRBV7-9,TRBJ2-7,CASSPVRDSSYEQYF,TGTGCCAGCAGCCCAGTCCGGGACAGCTCCTACGAGCAGTACTTC
many,TRBD1,TRBV6-2/TRBV6-3,TRBJ2-7,CASSYRTGGQMRNEQYF,TGTGCCAGCAGTTACAGGACAGGCGGCCAGATGAGAAACGAGCAGTACTTC
few,-,TRBV24-1,TRBJ2-3,CATSAGGVTDTQYF,TGTGCCACCAGTGCTGGGGGCGTGACAGATACGCAGTATTTT
few,TRBD1,TRBV6-5,TRBJ1-5,CASRPRDSDSNQPQHF,TGTGCCAGCAGACCTCGGGACAGCGATAGCAATCAGCCCCAGCATTTT
many,-,TRBV20-1,TRBJ2-5,CRASPGGPDQETQYF,TGCAGGGCCTCCCCCGGCGGCCCGGACCAAGAGACCCAGTACTTC
many,TRBD2,TRBV7-9,TRBJ2-1,CASMKAAGLDLHNEQFF,TGTGCCAGCATGAAGGCGGCCGGACTAGATCTCCACAATGAGCAGTTCTTC
many,TRBD2,TRBV6-1,TRBJ2-1,CASSVAAGGFDEQFF,TGTGCCAGCAGTGTGGCAGCGGGGGGATTTGATGAGCAGTTCTTC
many,-,TRBV28,TRBJ2-7,CASRGPAAYEQYF,TGTGCCAGCCGCGGTCCGGCAGCCTACGAGCAGTACTTC
many,TRBD2,TRBV12-3/TRBV12-4,TRBJ2-1,CASRSGTHNQYNEQFF,TGTGCCAGCAGAAGCGGGACTCATAATCAGTACAATGAGCAGTTCTTC
few,TRBD1,TRBV5-1,TRBJ2-5,CASSLRQGASQETQYF,TGCGCCAGCAGCCTCCGACAGGGGGCCTCACAAGAGACCCAGTACTTC
once,TRBD1,TRBV5-1,TRBJ1-1,CASSLWTGGEGTEAFF,TGCGCCAGCAGCCTATGGACAGGGGGCGAGGGCACTGAAGCTTTCTTT
few,-,TRBV19,TRBJ2-3,CASSKGGTDTQYF,TGTGCCAGTAGTAAAGGAGGCACAGATACGCAGTATTTT
many,-,TRBV7-2,TRBJ2-3,CASSSHLTRPDTQYF,TGTGCCAGCAGCTCCCACCTTACTAGGCCGGATACGCAGTATTTT
few,TRBD2,TRBV5-1,TRBJ2-7,CASSLAGGTSGGPSYNEQYF,TGCGCCAGCAGCTTGGCCGGGGGGACTAGCGGGGGCCCTTCCTACAATGAGCAGTACTTC
-,-,TRBV18,TRBJ2-7,CASSPSQSSYEQYF,TGTGCCAGCTCACCCTCTCAGAGCTCCTACGAGCAGTACTTC
-,-,TRBV12-3/TRBV12-4,TRBJ1-4,CASTIGRENEKRFF,TGTGCCAGCACCATCGGACGAGAGAATGAAAAACGGTTTTTT
many,-,TRBV18,TRBJ2-5,CASSPPKGVQETQYF,TGTGCCAGCTCACCACCCAAGGGGGTACAAGAGACCCAGTACTTC
many,-,TRBV5-1,TRBJ2-7,CASSLVSGTGSYEQYF,TGCGCCAGCAGCTTGGTTAGCGGGACAGGCTCCTACGAGCAGTACTTC
-,-,TRBV20-1,TRBJ2-3,CSARLTGWATQYF,TGCAGTGCTAGGCTAACAGGGTGGGCTACGCAGTATTTT
-,-,TRBV19,TRBJ2-7,CASSEGVRDWIYF,TGTGCCAGTAGTGAGGGGGTCCGGGATTGGATATACTTC
few,TRBD1,TRBV5-1,TRBJ1-5,CASSSGTGDVADQPQHF,TGCGCCAGCAGCTCTGGGACAGGGGATGTAGCGGATCAGCCCCAGCATTTT
few,-,TRBV18,TRBJ1-1,CASSTDSAMNTEAFF,TGTGCCAGCTCAACGGACAGCGCTATGAACACTGAAGCTTTCTTT